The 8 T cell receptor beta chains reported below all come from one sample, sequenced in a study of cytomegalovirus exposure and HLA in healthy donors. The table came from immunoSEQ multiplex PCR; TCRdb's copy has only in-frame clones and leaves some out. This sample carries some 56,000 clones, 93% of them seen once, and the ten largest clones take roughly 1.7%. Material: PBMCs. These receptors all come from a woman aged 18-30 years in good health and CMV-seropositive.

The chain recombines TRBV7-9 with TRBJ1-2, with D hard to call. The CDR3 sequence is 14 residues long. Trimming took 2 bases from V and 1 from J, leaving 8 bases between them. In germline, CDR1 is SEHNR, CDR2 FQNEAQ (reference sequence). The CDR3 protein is CASSLPTINYGYTF. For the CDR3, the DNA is TGTGCCAGCAGCTTACCGACAATTAACTATGGCTACACCTTC. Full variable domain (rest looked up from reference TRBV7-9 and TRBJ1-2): DTGVSQNPRHKITKRGQNVTFRCDPISEHNRLYWYRQTLGQGPEFLTYFQNEAQLEKSRLLSDRFSAERPKGSFSTLEIQRTEQGDSAMYLCASSLPTINYGYTFGSGTRLTVV.

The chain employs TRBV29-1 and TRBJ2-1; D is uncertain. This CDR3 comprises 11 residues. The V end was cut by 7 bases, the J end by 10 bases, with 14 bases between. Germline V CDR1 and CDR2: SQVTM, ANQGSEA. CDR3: CSGGSSTEQFF. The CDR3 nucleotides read TGCAGCGGCGGTAGCAGTACGGAGCAGTTCTTC.

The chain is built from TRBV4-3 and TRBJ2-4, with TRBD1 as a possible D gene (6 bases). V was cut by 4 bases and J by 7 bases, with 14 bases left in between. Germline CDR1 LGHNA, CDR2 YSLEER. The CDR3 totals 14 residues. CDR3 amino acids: CASSPEYRVNIQYF. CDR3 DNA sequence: TGCGCCAGCAGCCCCGAATACAGGGTGAACATTCAGTACTTC.

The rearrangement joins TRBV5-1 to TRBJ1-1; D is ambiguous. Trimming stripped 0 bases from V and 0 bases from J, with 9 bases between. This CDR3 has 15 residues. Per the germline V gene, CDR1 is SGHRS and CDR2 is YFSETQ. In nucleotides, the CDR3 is TGCGCCAGCAGCTTGGCCCCGGGGATGAACACTGAAGCTTTCTTT. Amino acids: CASSLAPGMNTEAFF.

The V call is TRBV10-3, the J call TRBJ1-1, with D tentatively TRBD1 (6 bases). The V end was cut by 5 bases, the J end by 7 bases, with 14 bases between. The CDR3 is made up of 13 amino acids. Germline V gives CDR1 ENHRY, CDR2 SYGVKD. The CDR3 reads CAISKDSQLEAFF. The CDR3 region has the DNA TGTGCCATCAGTAAGGACAGCCAGCTTGAAGCTTTCTTT.

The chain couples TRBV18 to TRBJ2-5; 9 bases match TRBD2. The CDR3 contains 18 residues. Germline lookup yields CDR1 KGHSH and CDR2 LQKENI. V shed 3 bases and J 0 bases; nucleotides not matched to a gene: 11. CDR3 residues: CASSPQPPLAGHQETQYF. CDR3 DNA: TGTGCCAGCTCACCTCAGCCCCCACTAGCGGGCCACCAAGAGACCCAGTACTTC.

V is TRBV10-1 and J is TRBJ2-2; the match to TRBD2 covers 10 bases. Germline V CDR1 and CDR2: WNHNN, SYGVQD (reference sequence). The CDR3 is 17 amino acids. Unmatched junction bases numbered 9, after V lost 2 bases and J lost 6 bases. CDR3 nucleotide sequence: TGCGCCAGCAGTGAGGGAAGCGGGGGGGCCTTCGCCGGGGAGCTGTTTTTT. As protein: CASSEGSGGAFAGELFF.

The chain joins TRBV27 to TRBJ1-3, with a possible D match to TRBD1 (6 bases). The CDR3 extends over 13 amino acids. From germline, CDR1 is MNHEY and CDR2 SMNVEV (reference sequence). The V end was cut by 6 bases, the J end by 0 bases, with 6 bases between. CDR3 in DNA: TGTGCCAGCAGCAGGGGCTCTGGAAACACCATATATTTT. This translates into CASSRGSGNTIYF.